This T cell receptor (beta chain) was captured in a study of shared clonotypes between healthy human individuals (dated by TCRdb to between 2020 and 2021). With regard to the full study: Three men and two women, aged 18 to 49 years, made up the cohort. For each donor, three plates each were used for CD4 naive and CD4 memory, two plates were used for CD8 naive, and one plate was used for CD8 memory. Leukapheresis yielded between about 0.9 and 9.5 billion PBMCs per donor. Blood TCR repertoires of about 5 healthy adults were deeply sequenced to estimate repertoire size and the extent of clonotype sharing between individuals. Libraries were prepared and TCR repertoires were sequenced by different laboratories using diverse techniques, in order to increase sequencing depth and limit assay-specific biases.

Using the deep immunoSEQ assay, multiplex PCR amplified TCR CDR3 regions from genomic DNA. For each cell subset, the extracted genomic DNA was distributed evenly across all wells of several immunoSEQ 96-well plates, and each plate served as one replicate. For sorted subsets, roughly 200 ng of genomic DNA, equivalent to tens of thousands of T cell genomes, went into each replicate PCR. The purified libraries were quantified using a Qubit 3.0 fluorometer, sized with a Bioanalyzer 2100, and then quantified again using the KAPA Library Quantification kit. Every immunoSEQ 96-well plate was sequenced on a separate single-read 150-cycle Illumina NextSeq 550 flow cell. From the authors' description of their analysis: Because the immunoSEQ output held only junctional sequences and lacked quality scores, the filtering could not match the filtering applied to full-length reads. Sequences were annotated with PyIR, a Python wrapper for IgBLAST v1.9, using IMGT germline references to assign V/J genes and CDR3. Reads were filtered out if the reads had weak V/J assignments (E-value above 1e-6), no CDR3, stop codons, out-of-frame junctions, or ambiguous translated residues. V3J clonotypes were defined as sequences sharing the same inferred V gene, J gene, and CDR3 amino acid sequence. Percentage overlap between repertoires was computed as shared unique clonotypes divided by the size of the smaller repertoire. Three approaches were used to assess repertoire richness: RTK rarefaction, the Chao1 estimator, and Recon v2.1 estimates of unobserved clonotypes. For all TCRbeta clonotypes obtained by the gDNA method from a few donors, generation probabilities were computed with OLGA. The source is immuneACCESS, and TCRdb retained only in-frame sequences with V and J called. Part of the clones is not carried over; for the studies checked, unresolved V genes explain less than half of this, and the remainder is unexplained. V, J and clone size are taken as reported in that table, and D and trimming were inferred from the DNA itself. This sample comprises about 2.1 million clones, around 93% of them detected only once. The ten biggest clones cover over 1.5% of the sample.

CD8 naive samples consisted of CD45RO-negative cells that were positively selected for CCR7, yielding a CD45RA+CCR7+ population without TemRA cells. Donors were healthy HIV-negative adults with no recently reported acute infections or vaccinations. All donors were Caucasian adults living in Nashville, Tennessee, USA. After blood collection by leukapheresis, PBMCs were isolated using Ficoll-Histopaque density gradient centrifugation and then cryopreserved in the vapor phase of liquid nitrogen. Analytical flow cytometry was used to check the purity and quantity of every magnetically sorted T cell population. Genomic DNA was isolated from every sorted fraction and measured by UV absorbance on a Nanodrop 2000c. On the study overall, not on this receptor specifically: Sampling was restricted to blood, and TCR repertoires in tissue are likely to differ from TCR repertoires in blood. Compared with non-shared clonotypes, clonotypes shared by all four sorted-subset donors had higher generation probabilities. Based on pairwise subsampling, the degree of clonotype sharing among donors was expected to be affected by sequencing depth. Naive subsets generally had larger estimated clonotype richness than memory subsets did. Rarefaction of sorted-subset datasets indicated incomplete sequencing despite the large sequencing depth. When several donors were compared, the shared fraction of clonotypes was roughly 4.8% for naive CD4, about 4% for naive CD8, 2.3% for memory CD4, and 0.3% to 0.5% for memory CD8. The genetic and exposure-history diversity represented was limited by the small number of donors.

With respect to this clone: Its antigen remains unidentified. One base away there is no much larger clone; base qualities are not given.

The CDR3 spans 14 residues, from the cysteine through the phenylalanine. The read is trimmed to its CDR3 DNA, 42 bases read in frame from base 1. The V and J ends are trimmed by 0 bases and 2 bases, leaving 8 bases between them. CDR1 is given as SGHDT and CDR2 as YYEEEE, both from the germline V gene. The TCR was taken from a young man in good health. Some clones in this sample may be carry-over from other donors' samples. Sequencing was performed on naive CD8+ T cells from PBMCs. Sample cell subset or site, as interpreted from the label and publication: CD45RA+CCR7+. Recombination joined TRBV5-6 with TRBJ1-2; confidence is insufficient to name the D gene. The DNA is as follows: TGTGCCAGCAGCTTGGAAGCGGTGAACTATGGCTACACCTTC. This translates into CASSLEAVNYGYTF.